This is a list of T cell receptor beta chains from one sample in a study of a mutant IDH1 vaccine in newly diagnosed glioma. TCRdb's copy holds only in-frame clones and misses some; the assay was immunoSEQ multiplex PCR. The table includes about 81,000 clones, roughly 85% detected once. Their antigens remain unidentified. The sample here was PBMCs, taken from a glioma patient whose treatment included an IDH1 peptide vaccine. The source is a man younger than 40 with glioma. Some clones in this sample may be carry-over from other donors' samples. The CDR3 runs from the conserved cysteine through the conserved F or W. Each record gives: CDR3 protein, CDR3 DNA, J gene, V gene, clone size, D gene, CDR3 length. A D gene is named only where the DNA matches it firmly. Clone size is given for some rows only: seen once, a few or many times, or a class if the clone is expanded.

cdr3_aa: CASSLGGFADEQYF; cdr3_nt: TGTGCCAGCAGCTTAGGAGGGTTCGCCGACGAGCAGTACTTC; j_call: TRBJ2-7; v_call: TRBV7-9; clone_size: .; d_call: .; cdr3_length: 14
cdr3_aa: CASSLQGKGTDTQYF; cdr3_nt: TGTGCCAGCAGCCTACAGGGGAAAGGAACAGATACGCAGTATTTT; j_call: TRBJ2-3; v_call: TRBV7-3; clone_size: .; d_call: TRBD1; cdr3_length: 15
cdr3_aa: CSAGWGMRGYTF; cdr3_nt: TGCAGCGCCGGATGGGGGATGCGTGGCTACACCTTC; j_call: TRBJ1-2; v_call: TRBV29-1; clone_size: once; d_call: .; cdr3_length: 12
cdr3_aa: CASSRTGVQNYGYTF; cdr3_nt: TGTGCCAGCAGCCGCACAGGGGTCCAAAACTATGGCTACACCTTC; j_call: TRBJ1-2; v_call: TRBV5-4; clone_size: many; d_call: TRBD1; cdr3_length: 15
cdr3_aa: CASSVLQSSNYGYTF; cdr3_nt: TGCGCCAGCAGCGTTCTACAGAGTTCTAACTATGGCTACACCTTC; j_call: TRBJ1-2; v_call: TRBV5-1; clone_size: once; d_call: .; cdr3_length: 15
cdr3_aa: CASSPGIKETQYF; cdr3_nt: TGTGCCAGCTCACCTGGGATTAAAGAGACCCAGTACTTC; j_call: TRBJ2-5; v_call: TRBV18; clone_size: .; d_call: .; cdr3_length: 13
cdr3_aa: CASSYGPYNEQFF; cdr3_nt: TGTGCCAGCAGTTACGGGCCTTACAATGAGCAGTTCTTC; j_call: TRBJ2-1; v_call: TRBV6-5; clone_size: .; d_call: .; cdr3_length: 13
cdr3_aa: CASSFSGGAGAGANVLTF; cdr3_nt: TGTGCCAGCAGCTTTAGCGGTGGTGCGGGGGCTGGGGCCAACGTCCTGACTTTC; j_call: TRBJ2-6; v_call: TRBV5-5; clone_size: .; d_call: TRBD2; cdr3_length: 18
cdr3_aa: CAIRAFLDGRFTDTQYF; cdr3_nt: TGTGCCATCAGGGCTTTTTTGGACGGCAGATTCACAGATACGCAGTATTTT; j_call: TRBJ2-3; v_call: TRBV10-3; clone_size: .; d_call: .; cdr3_length: 17
cdr3_aa: CATSMEVKETQYF; cdr3_nt: TGTGCCACCAGCATGGAGGTAAAAGAGACCCAGTACTTC; j_call: TRBJ2-5; v_call: TRBV15; clone_size: few; d_call: .; cdr3_length: 13
cdr3_aa: CASLGSGSSNEQFF; cdr3_nt: TGTGCCAGCTTAGGGAGCGGGAGCTCCAATGAGCAGTTCTTC; j_call: TRBJ2-1; v_call: TRBV2; clone_size: .; d_call: TRBD2; cdr3_length: 14
cdr3_aa: CASNPVGYRNQPQHF; cdr3_nt: TGTGCCAGCAACCCAGTCGGATATCGCAATCAGCCCCAGCATTTT; j_call: TRBJ1-5; v_call: TRBV6-1; clone_size: .; d_call: .; cdr3_length: 15
cdr3_aa: CASTPYGSTHTEAFF; cdr3_nt: TGTGCCAGCACCCCATATGGCAGCACTCACACTGAAGCTTTCTTT; j_call: TRBJ1-1; v_call: TRBV28; clone_size: .; d_call: .; cdr3_length: 15
cdr3_aa: CASSLYAIGVGLNEKLFF; cdr3_nt: TGTGCCAGCAGCTTATACGCGATTGGGGTGGGCCTTAATGAAAAACTGTTTTTT; j_call: TRBJ1-4; v_call: TRBV7-8; clone_size: .; d_call: .; cdr3_length: 18
cdr3_aa: CASSIDSGTSEPQHF; cdr3_nt: TGTGCCAGTAGTATAGACTCCGGGACATCCGAGCCCCAGCATTTT; j_call: TRBJ1-5; v_call: TRBV19; clone_size: .; d_call: .; cdr3_length: 15
cdr3_aa: CASSPPRVSGKVGRLYF; cdr3_nt: TGTGCCAGCAGTCCCCCGAGGGTTAGCGGGAAAGTAGGAAGACTGTATTTT; j_call: TRBJ2-3; v_call: TRBV27; clone_size: .; d_call: TRBD2; cdr3_length: 17
cdr3_aa: CASSNGAPVNEQFF; cdr3_nt: TGTGCCAGCAGCAATGGCGCCCCGGTGAATGAGCAGTTCTTC; j_call: TRBJ2-1; v_call: TRBV21-1; clone_size: .; d_call: .; cdr3_length: 14
cdr3_aa: CASSEAATIGTQHF; cdr3_nt: TGTGCCAGCAGTGAAGCAGCAACAATCGGGACCCAGCATTTT; j_call: TRBJ1-5; v_call: TRBV2; clone_size: .; d_call: .; cdr3_length: 14
cdr3_aa: CSVGTGERDTEAFF; cdr3_nt: TGCAGCGTTGGTACAGGGGAAAGGGACACTGAAGCTTTCTTT; j_call: TRBJ1-1; v_call: TRBV29-1; clone_size: .; d_call: TRBD1; cdr3_length: 14
cdr3_aa: CASSEDVHGLPLHF; cdr3_nt: TGTGCCAGCAGCGAAGATGTCCACGGGTTACCCCTCCACTTT; j_call: TRBJ1-6; v_call: TRBV9; clone_size: .; d_call: .; cdr3_length: 14
cdr3_aa: CAGSWASGQGAKQYF; cdr3_nt: TGCGCCGGCAGCTGGGCCTCGGGACAGGGGGCCAAGCAGTACTTC; j_call: TRBJ2-7; v_call: TRBV5-1; clone_size: .; d_call: TRBD1; cdr3_length: 15
cdr3_aa: CASSPGTGGETQYF; cdr3_nt: TGCGCCAGCAGCCCCGGGACAGGGGGGGAGACCCAGTACTTC; j_call: TRBJ2-5; v_call: TRBV5-1; clone_size: .; d_call: TRBD1; cdr3_length: 14
cdr3_aa: CAWRGGGPSYNSPLHF; cdr3_nt: TGTGCCTGGAGAGGAGGCGGTCCCTCCTATAATTCACCCCTCCACTTT; j_call: TRBJ1-6; v_call: TRBV30; clone_size: .; d_call: .; cdr3_length: 16
cdr3_aa: CAISERGAAYEQYF; cdr3_nt: TGTGCCATCAGTGAACGGGGGGCCGCCTACGAGCAGTACTTC; j_call: TRBJ2-7; v_call: TRBV10-3; clone_size: .; d_call: .; cdr3_length: 14
cdr3_aa: CASSSRDRENEKLFF; cdr3_nt: TGCGCCAGCAGCTCCAGGGACAGGGAAAATGAAAAACTGTTTTTT; j_call: TRBJ1-4; v_call: TRBV5-1; clone_size: .; d_call: TRBD1; cdr3_length: 15
cdr3_aa: CASSLQSSGANVLTF; cdr3_nt: TGTGCCAGCAGTCTACAGAGCTCTGGGGCCAACGTCCTGACTTTC; j_call: TRBJ2-6; v_call: TRBV2; clone_size: .; d_call: .; cdr3_length: 15
cdr3_aa: CASSWRGISYNEQFF; cdr3_nt: TGTGCCAGTAGTTGGCGGGGAATCTCCTACAATGAGCAGTTCTTC; j_call: TRBJ2-1; v_call: TRBV19; clone_size: .; d_call: .; cdr3_length: 15
cdr3_aa: CASSLTSSDTQYF; cdr3_nt: TGTGCCAGCAGTTTGACGTCATCAGATACGCAGTATTTT; j_call: TRBJ2-3; v_call: TRBV6-4; clone_size: .; d_call: .; cdr3_length: 13
cdr3_aa: CAISDQPTPGNTIYF; cdr3_nt: TGTGCCATCAGTGACCAACCTACTCCGGGAAACACCATATATTTT; j_call: TRBJ1-3; v_call: TRBV10-3; clone_size: .; d_call: .; cdr3_length: 15
cdr3_aa: CASSDSSGSYNEQFF; cdr3_nt: TGTGCCAGCAGTGACTCTAGCGGGAGCTACAATGAGCAGTTCTTC; j_call: TRBJ2-1; v_call: TRBV6-4; clone_size: .; d_call: TRBD2; cdr3_length: 15
cdr3_aa: CASKFQGTREQYF; cdr3_nt: TGTGCCAGCAAATTTCAGGGGACGAGGGAGCAGTACTTC; j_call: TRBJ2-7; v_call: TRBV27; clone_size: few; d_call: .; cdr3_length: 13
cdr3_aa: CASSLTSGGYNEQFF; cdr3_nt: TGTGCCAGCAGCTTAACTAGCGGGGGGTACAATGAGCAGTTCTTC; j_call: TRBJ2-1; v_call: TRBV7-3; clone_size: once; d_call: TRBD2; cdr3_length: 15
cdr3_aa: CASSQTGIGELFF; cdr3_nt: TGTGCCAGCAGCCAGACAGGGATCGGGGAGCTGTTTTTT; j_call: TRBJ2-2; v_call: TRBV6-5; clone_size: .; d_call: TRBD1; cdr3_length: 13
cdr3_aa: CAIPRGDGTDTQYF; cdr3_nt: TGTGCCATCCCCCGGGGGGATGGGACAGATACGCAGTATTTT; j_call: TRBJ2-3; v_call: TRBV10-3; clone_size: .; d_call: TRBD2; cdr3_length: 14
cdr3_aa: CAWSIGQGNQPQHF; cdr3_nt: TGTGCCTGGAGTATCGGACAGGGCAATCAGCCCCAGCATTTT; j_call: TRBJ1-5; v_call: TRBV30; clone_size: .; d_call: TRBD1; cdr3_length: 14
cdr3_aa: CASSAAGPSYEQYF; cdr3_nt: TGTGCCAGCAGTGCCGCGGGCCCCTCCTACGAGCAGTACTTC; j_call: TRBJ2-7; v_call: TRBV25-1; clone_size: .; d_call: .; cdr3_length: 14
cdr3_aa: CASSKSPGRYSNQPQHF; cdr3_nt: TGTGCCAGCAGCAAATCTCCAGGGAGATATAGCAATCAGCCCCAGCATTTT; j_call: TRBJ1-5; v_call: TRBV21-1; clone_size: .; d_call: .; cdr3_length: 17
cdr3_aa: CASSPLDGIYNEQFF; cdr3_nt: TGTGCCAGCAGTCCACTGGACGGCATCTACAATGAGCAGTTCTTC; j_call: TRBJ2-1; v_call: TRBV27; clone_size: few; d_call: .; cdr3_length: 15
cdr3_aa: CASSLGLAGAYEQYF; cdr3_nt: TGTGCCAGCAGCCTGGGACTAGCGGGGGCCTACGAGCAGTACTTC; j_call: TRBJ2-7; v_call: TRBV9; clone_size: .; d_call: TRBD2; cdr3_length: 15
cdr3_aa: CASSFVSPYSYNEQFF; cdr3_nt: TGTGCCAGCAGTTTCGTCTCCCCTTACTCCTACAATGAGCAGTTCTTC; j_call: TRBJ2-1; v_call: TRBV5-6; clone_size: .; d_call: .; cdr3_length: 16
cdr3_aa: CASSPGLAGNTDTQYF; cdr3_nt: TGTGCCAGCAGCCCTGGACTAGCGGGGAACACAGATACGCAGTATTTT; j_call: TRBJ2-3; v_call: TRBV7-9; clone_size: .; d_call: TRBD2; cdr3_length: 16
cdr3_aa: CASNPREGKDYGYTF; cdr3_nt: TGTGCCAGCAACCCGAGGGAGGGTAAGGACTATGGCTACACCTTC; j_call: TRBJ1-2; v_call: TRBV6-1; clone_size: .; d_call: .; cdr3_length: 15
cdr3_aa: CASSPRERAYEQYF; cdr3_nt: TGTGCCAGCAGCCCCAGGGAAAGGGCCTACGAGCAGTACTTC; j_call: TRBJ2-7; v_call: TRBV14; clone_size: medium-sized; d_call: .; cdr3_length: 14
cdr3_aa: CASSLAGPPREQYF; cdr3_nt: TGTGCCAGCAGTTTAGCCGGGCCCCCAAGGGAGCAGTACTTC; j_call: TRBJ2-7; v_call: TRBV27; clone_size: .; d_call: .; cdr3_length: 14
cdr3_aa: CASSLAGFTEAFF; cdr3_nt: TGTGCCAGCAGCTTAGCTGGGTTCACTGAAGCTTTCTTT; j_call: TRBJ1-1; v_call: TRBV7-2; clone_size: .; d_call: .; cdr3_length: 13
cdr3_aa: CAWSEIGGGTEAFF; cdr3_nt: TGTGCCTGGAGTGAGATAGGCGGCGGCACTGAAGCTTTCTTT; j_call: TRBJ1-1; v_call: TRBV30; clone_size: .; d_call: .; cdr3_length: 14
cdr3_aa: CASSLGGTGRVTGELFF; cdr3_nt: TGTGCCAGCAGCTTGGGCGGGACAGGGAGGGTCACCGGGGAGCTGTTTTTT; j_call: TRBJ2-2; v_call: TRBV5-5; clone_size: .; d_call: TRBD1; cdr3_length: 17
cdr3_aa: CASSDVGAVTEAFF; cdr3_nt: TGTGCCAGCAGTGACGTGGGGGCAGTAACTGAAGCTTTCTTT; j_call: TRBJ1-1; v_call: TRBV25-1; clone_size: .; d_call: .; cdr3_length: 14
cdr3_aa: CASSSGPFYEQYF; cdr3_nt: TGTGCCAGCAGTAGCGGGCCCTTTTACGAGCAGTACTTC; j_call: TRBJ2-7; v_call: TRBV9; clone_size: .; d_call: TRBD2; cdr3_length: 13
cdr3_aa: CASSGNNGREKLFF; cdr3_nt: TGTGCCAGCAGCGGCAACAACGGACGTGAAAAACTGTTTTTT; j_call: TRBJ1-4; v_call: TRBV9; clone_size: .; d_call: .; cdr3_length: 14
cdr3_aa: CASSQFGQGGPNTGELFF; cdr3_nt: TGTGCCAGCAGCCAATTCGGACAGGGCGGACCGAACACCGGGGAGCTGTTTTTT; j_call: TRBJ2-2; v_call: TRBV4-2; clone_size: .; d_call: TRBD1; cdr3_length: 18
cdr3_aa: CASSLGHLTEAFF; cdr3_nt: TGTGCCAGCAGCTTAGGGCATCTCACTGAAGCTTTCTTT; j_call: TRBJ1-1; v_call: TRBV11-2; clone_size: few; d_call: .; cdr3_length: 13
cdr3_aa: CASNRLAGGTDTQYF; cdr3_nt: TGTGCCAGCAATCGACTAGCGGGGGGTACAGATACGCAGTATTTT; j_call: TRBJ2-3; v_call: TRBV2; clone_size: .; d_call: TRBD2; cdr3_length: 15
cdr3_aa: CASSRRRGELNSPLHF; cdr3_nt: TGCGCCAGCAGCCGTAGAAGGGGGGAACTTAATTCACCCCTCCACTTT; j_call: TRBJ1-6; v_call: TRBV4-1; clone_size: once; d_call: .; cdr3_length: 16
cdr3_aa: CASSEVHGSGETQYF; cdr3_nt: TGTGCCAGCAGTGAAGTACACGGATCGGGTGAGACCCAGTACTTC; j_call: TRBJ2-5; v_call: TRBV2; clone_size: .; d_call: .; cdr3_length: 15
cdr3_aa: CASSLGTSWGLDTQYF; cdr3_nt: TGTGCCAGTAGCCTCGGGACTAGCTGGGGATTAGATACGCAGTATTTT; j_call: TRBJ2-3; v_call: TRBV19; clone_size: .; d_call: TRBD2; cdr3_length: 16
cdr3_aa: CASSPRTGMDTEAFF; cdr3_nt: TGTGCCAGTAGTCCTCGGACAGGGATGGACACTGAAGCTTTCTTT; j_call: TRBJ1-1; v_call: TRBV19; clone_size: .; d_call: TRBD1; cdr3_length: 15
cdr3_aa: CAISEGGPEAFF; cdr3_nt: TGTGCCATCTCGGAGGGGGGGCCTGAAGCTTTCTTT; j_call: TRBJ1-1; v_call: TRBV10-3; clone_size: .; d_call: .; cdr3_length: 12
cdr3_aa: CASSLARGWGTELTQYF; cdr3_nt: TGTGCCAGCAGCCTGGCGCGTGGTTGGGGGACGGAACTTACGCAGTATTTT; j_call: TRBJ2-3; v_call: TRBV28; clone_size: .; d_call: .; cdr3_length: 17